What follows are 6 T cell receptor beta chains derived from one specimen sequenced in a study of blood T cell repertoires in COVID-19. Clones were read by immunoSEQ multiplex PCR, and TCRdb kept only the in-frame ones, dropping some. The repertoire has about 210,000 clones, around 87% of them found once; the top ten carry 7% to 7.5%. The sample was PBMCs or T cells enriched from blood (not recorded which). These receptors came from a man aged 30 to 39 in a cohort exposed to, infected with or recovered from COVID-19 (not recorded which).

The count of this clone is one. The chain is built from TRBV2 and TRBJ2-5; D not resolved. This CDR3 comprises 14 residues. Germline-derived CDR1 and CDR2 are SNHLY and FYNNEI. V was trimmed by 2 bases and J by 5 bases, leaving 12 bases between them. The CDR3 sequence is CASSERSLRETQYF. The CDR3 nucleotides are TGTGCCAGCAGTGAAAGAAGCCTCCGGGAGACCCAGTACTTC.

V is TRBV10-2 and J is TRBJ2-3; the match to TRBD2 covers 10 bases. The V and J ends lost 2 bases and 4 bases, in that order; junction bases with no gene match: 9. The CDR3 is 17 amino acids. Germline V gene sequence: CDR1 WSHSY, CDR2 SAAADI. This CDR3 is CASSEIASGSLADTQYF. CDR3 in DNA: TGCGCCAGCAGTGAGATAGCTAGCGGGAGTCTCGCAGATACGCAGTATTTT.

The chain is built from TRBV7-8 and TRBJ2-5; 8 bases fit TRBD2. Germline CDR1 SGHVS, CDR2 FQNEAQ. This CDR3 spans 14 amino acids. V was clipped by 5 bases and J by 4 bases; unmatched bases: 6. The CDR3 DNA sequence: TGTGCCAGCAGCAATCGGGGGGGAGGAGAGACCCAGTACTTC. Residues: CASSNRGGGETQYF.

J is TRBJ2-7 and V is TRBV27, with 10 bases lining up with TRBD1. Germline CDR1 and CDR2: MNHEY and SMNVEV (reference sequence). The V gene end was trimmed by 6 bases and the J gene end by 8 bases; junction bases not matched to a gene: 13. The CDR3 extends over 15 amino acids. CDR3 protein: CASSPTRDRGLKQYF. CDR3 DNA sequence: TGTGCCAGCAGCCCCACCCGAGACAGGGGGCTAAAGCAGTACTTC.

The chain employs TRBV28 and TRBJ2-3; 9 bases fit TRBD2. The CDR3 is 16 amino acids. V gave up 6 bases and J gave up 3 bases; unmatched junction bases: 10. Germline assignment: CDR1 MDHEN and CDR2 SYDVKM. The CDR3 loop reads CASRSNSGRATDTQYF. CDR3 nucleotides: TGTGCCAGCAGGTCTAATAGCGGGAGAGCGACAGATACGCAGTATTTT.

This chain connects TRBV9 to TRBJ2-2; TRBD2 aligns across 13 bases. The germline V gene has CDR1 SGDLS and CDR2 YYNGEE. Losses at the gene ends were 3 bases for V and 6 bases for J; bases not matched to a gene: 5. The CDR3 spans 16 residues. CDR3 residues: CASSELAGGPSGELFF. For the CDR3, the DNA is TGTGCCAGCAGCGAACTAGCGGGAGGGCCCTCCGGGGAGCTGTTTTTT.